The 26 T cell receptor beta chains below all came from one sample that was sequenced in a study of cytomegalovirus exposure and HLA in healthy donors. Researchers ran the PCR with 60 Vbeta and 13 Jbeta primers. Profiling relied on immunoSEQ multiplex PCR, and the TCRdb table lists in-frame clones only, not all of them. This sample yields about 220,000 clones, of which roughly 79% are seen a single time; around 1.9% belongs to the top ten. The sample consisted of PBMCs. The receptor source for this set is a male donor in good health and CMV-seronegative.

This chain's CDR3 is CASRGQGELGYTF. CDR3 sequence (DNA): TGTGCCAGCAGAGGACAGGGGGAACTTGGCTACACCTTC. J is TRBJ1-2 and V is TRBV7-9, with 10 bases identical to TRBD1. Germline-derived CDR1 and CDR2 are SEHNR and FQNEAQ (reference sequence). The junction had 5 bases not matched to a gene; V was cut back by 6 bases and J by 7 bases. The CDR3 loop spans 13 amino acids.

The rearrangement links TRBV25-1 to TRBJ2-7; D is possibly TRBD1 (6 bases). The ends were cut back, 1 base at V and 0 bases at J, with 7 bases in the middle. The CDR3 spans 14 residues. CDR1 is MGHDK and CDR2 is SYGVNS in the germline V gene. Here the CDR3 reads CASSEWDNSYEQYF. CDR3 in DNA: TGTGCCAGCAGTGAATGGGACAACTCCTACGAGCAGTACTTC.

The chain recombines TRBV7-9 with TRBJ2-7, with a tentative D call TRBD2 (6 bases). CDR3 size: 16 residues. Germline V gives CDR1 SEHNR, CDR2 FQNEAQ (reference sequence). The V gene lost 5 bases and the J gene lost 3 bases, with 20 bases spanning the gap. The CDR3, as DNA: TGTGCCAGCAGCCCAAGTCGTACGGGAGCGGACTACGAGCAGTACTTC. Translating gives CASSPSRTGADYEQYF. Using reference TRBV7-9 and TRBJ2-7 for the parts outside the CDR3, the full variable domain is DTGVSQNPRHKITKRGQNVTFRCDPISEHNRLYWYRQTLGQGPEFLTYFQNEAQLEKSRLLSDRFSAERPKGSFSTLEIQRTEQGDSAMYLCASSPSRTGADYEQYFGPGTRLTVT.

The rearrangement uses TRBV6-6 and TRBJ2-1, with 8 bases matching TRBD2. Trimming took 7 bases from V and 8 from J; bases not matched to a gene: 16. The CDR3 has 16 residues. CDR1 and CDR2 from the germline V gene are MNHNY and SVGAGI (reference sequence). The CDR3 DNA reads TGTGCCAGCACCTACGATATTAGCGGGGTAAGGGATGAGCAGTTCTTC. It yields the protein CASTYDISGVRDEQFF.

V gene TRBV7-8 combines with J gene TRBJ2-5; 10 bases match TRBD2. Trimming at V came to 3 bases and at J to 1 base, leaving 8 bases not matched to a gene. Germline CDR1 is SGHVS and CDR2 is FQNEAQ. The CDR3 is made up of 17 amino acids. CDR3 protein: CASSFWLAGEVQETQYF. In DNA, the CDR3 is TGTGCCAGCAGCTTTTGGCTAGCGGGAGAAGTCCAAGAGACCCAGTACTTC.

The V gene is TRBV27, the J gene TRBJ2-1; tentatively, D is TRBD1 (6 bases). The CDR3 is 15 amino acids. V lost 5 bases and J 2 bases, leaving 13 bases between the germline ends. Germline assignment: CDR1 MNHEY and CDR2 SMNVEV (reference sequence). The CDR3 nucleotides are TGTGCCAGCAGTCGCCGCGAGGGGGCCTACAATGAGCAGTTCTTC. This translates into CASSRREGAYNEQFF.

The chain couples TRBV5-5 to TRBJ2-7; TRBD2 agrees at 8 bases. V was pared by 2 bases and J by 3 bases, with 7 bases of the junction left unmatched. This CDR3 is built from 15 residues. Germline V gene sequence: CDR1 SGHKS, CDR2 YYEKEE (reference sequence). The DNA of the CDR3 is TGTGCCAGCAGCTTTTATGTAGCGGGAATCTACGAGCAGTACTTC. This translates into CASSFYVAGIYEQYF.

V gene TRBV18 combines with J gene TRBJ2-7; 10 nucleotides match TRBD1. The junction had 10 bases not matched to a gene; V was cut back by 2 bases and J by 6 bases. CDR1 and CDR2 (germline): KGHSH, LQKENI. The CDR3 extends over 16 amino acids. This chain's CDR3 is CASSPDRGHRGAEQYF. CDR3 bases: TGTGCCAGCTCACCAGACAGGGGGCATCGGGGTGCCGAGCAGTACTTC.

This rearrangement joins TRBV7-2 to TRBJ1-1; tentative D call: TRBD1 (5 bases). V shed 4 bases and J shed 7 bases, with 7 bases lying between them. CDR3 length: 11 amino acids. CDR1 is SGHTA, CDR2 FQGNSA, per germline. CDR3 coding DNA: TGTGCCAGCAGCTCAGGGTTTGAAGCTTTCTTT. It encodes CASSSGFEAFF.

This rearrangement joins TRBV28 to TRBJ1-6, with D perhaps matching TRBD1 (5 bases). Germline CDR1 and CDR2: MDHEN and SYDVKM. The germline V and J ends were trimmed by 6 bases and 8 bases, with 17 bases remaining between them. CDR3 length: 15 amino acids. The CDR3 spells CASRTHQGFDSPLHF. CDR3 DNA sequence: TGTGCCAGCAGGACACATCAGGGTTTCGATTCACCCCTCCACTTT.

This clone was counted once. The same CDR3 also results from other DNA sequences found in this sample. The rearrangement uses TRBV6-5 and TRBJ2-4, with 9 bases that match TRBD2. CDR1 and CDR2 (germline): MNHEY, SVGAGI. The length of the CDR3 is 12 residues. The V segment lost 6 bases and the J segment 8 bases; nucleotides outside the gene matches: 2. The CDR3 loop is CASRGLADIQYF. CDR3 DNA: TGTGCCAGCAGGGGACTAGCCGACATTCAGTACTTC.

The CDR3: CASSLEAGQSTDTQYF. The CDR3 nucleotides are TGCGCCAGCAGCTTGGAGGCTGGGCAAAGCACAGATACGCAGTATTTT. The J gene is TRBJ2-3, the V gene TRBV5-1; no clear D gene. The length of the CDR3 is 16 residues. V gave up 0 bases and J gave up 0 bases, with 11 bases separating them. Germline V gene lookup returns CDR1 SGHRS and CDR2 YFSETQ. The full variable domain, rest sourced from reference TRBV5-1 and TRBJ2-3, is KAGVTQTPRYLIKTRGQQVTLSCSPISGHRSVSWYQQTPGQGLQFLFEYFSETQRNKGNFPGRFSGRQFSNSRSEMNVSTLELGDSALYLCASSLEAGQSTDTQYFGPGTRLTVL.

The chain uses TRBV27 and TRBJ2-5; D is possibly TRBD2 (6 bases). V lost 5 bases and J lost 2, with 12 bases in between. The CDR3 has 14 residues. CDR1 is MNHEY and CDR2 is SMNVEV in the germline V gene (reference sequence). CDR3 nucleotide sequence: TGTGCCAGCAGTCCCCCGGGACTGCAAGAGACCCAGTACTTC. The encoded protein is CASSPPGLQETQYF.

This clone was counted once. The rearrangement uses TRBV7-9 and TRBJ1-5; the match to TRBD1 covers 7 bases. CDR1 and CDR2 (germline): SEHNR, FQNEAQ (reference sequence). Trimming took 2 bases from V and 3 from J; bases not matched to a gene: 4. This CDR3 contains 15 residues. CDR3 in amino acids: CASSLRGQPNQPQHF. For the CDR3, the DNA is TGTGCCAGCAGCTTACGGGGACAGCCCAATCAGCCCCAGCATTTT.

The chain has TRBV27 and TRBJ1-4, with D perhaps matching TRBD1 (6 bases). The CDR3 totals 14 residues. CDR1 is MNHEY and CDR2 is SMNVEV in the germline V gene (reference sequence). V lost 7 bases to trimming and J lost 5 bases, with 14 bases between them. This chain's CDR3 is CASTLGGGNEKLFF. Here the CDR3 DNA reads TGTGCCAGCACCTTGGGAGGGGGAAATGAAAAACTGTTTTTT. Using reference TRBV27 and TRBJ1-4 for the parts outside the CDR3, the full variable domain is EAQVTQNPRYLITVTGKKLTVTCSQNMNHEYMSWYRQDPGLGLRQIYYSMNVEVTDKGDVPEGYKVSRKEKRNFPLILESPSPNQTSLYFCASTLGGGNEKLFFGSGTQLSVL.

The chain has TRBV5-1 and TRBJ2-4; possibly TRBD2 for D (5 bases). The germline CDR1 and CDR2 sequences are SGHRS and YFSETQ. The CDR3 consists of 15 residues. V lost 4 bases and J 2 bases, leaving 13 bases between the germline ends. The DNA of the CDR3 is TGCGCCAGCAGCGCAGGACTGTATTCCAAAAACATTCAGTACTTC. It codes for CASSAGLYSKNIQYF.

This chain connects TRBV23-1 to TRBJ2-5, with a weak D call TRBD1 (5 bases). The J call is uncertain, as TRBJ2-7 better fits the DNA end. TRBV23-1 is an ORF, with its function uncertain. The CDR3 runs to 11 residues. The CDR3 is CANRYSYEQYF. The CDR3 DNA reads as TGCGCTAACAGGTACTCCTACGAGCAGTACTTC.

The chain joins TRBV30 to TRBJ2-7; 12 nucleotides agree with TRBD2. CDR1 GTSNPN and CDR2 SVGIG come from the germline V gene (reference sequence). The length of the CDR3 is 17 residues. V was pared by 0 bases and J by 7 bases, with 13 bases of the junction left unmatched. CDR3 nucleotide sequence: TGTGCCTGGAGTGTACCGATGACTAGCGGGAGAGGGAGGGAGCAGTACTTC. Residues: CAWSVPMTSGRGREQYF. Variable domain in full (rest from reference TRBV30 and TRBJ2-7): SQTIHQWPATLVQPVGSPLSLECTVEGTSNPNLYWYRQAAGRGLQLLFYSVGIGQISSEVPQNLSASRPQDRQFILSSKKLLLSDSGFYLCAWSVPMTSGRGREQYFGPGTRLTVT.

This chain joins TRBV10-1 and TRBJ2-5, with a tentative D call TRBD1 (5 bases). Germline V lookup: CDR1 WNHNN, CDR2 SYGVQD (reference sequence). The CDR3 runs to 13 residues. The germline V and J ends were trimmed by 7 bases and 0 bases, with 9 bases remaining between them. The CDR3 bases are TGCGCCAGCATTGACAGTCACCAAGAGACCCAGTACTTC. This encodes CASIDSHQETQYF.

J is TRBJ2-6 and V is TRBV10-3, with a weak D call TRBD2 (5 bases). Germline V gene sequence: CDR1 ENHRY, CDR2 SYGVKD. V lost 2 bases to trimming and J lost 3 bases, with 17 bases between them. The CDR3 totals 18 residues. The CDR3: CAISEPGRISDGANVLTF. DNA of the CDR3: TGTGCCATCAGTGAGCCGGGAAGGATCTCTGATGGGGCCAACGTCCTGACTTTC.

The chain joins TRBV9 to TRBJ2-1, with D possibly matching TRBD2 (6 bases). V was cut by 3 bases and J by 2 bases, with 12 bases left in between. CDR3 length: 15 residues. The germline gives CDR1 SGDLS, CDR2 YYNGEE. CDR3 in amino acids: CASSAGVQAYNEQFF. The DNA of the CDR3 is TGTGCCAGCAGCGCGGGGGTGCAAGCCTACAATGAGCAGTTCTTC.

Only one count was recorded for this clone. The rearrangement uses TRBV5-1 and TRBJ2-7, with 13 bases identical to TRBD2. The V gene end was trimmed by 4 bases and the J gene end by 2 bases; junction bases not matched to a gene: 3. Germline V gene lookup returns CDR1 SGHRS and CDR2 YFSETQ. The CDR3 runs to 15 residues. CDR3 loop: CASSPGLAGAYEQYF. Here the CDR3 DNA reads TGCGCCAGCAGCCCCGGACTAGCGGGAGCCTACGAGCAGTACTTC.

The CDR3 coding sequence is TGTGCCAGCAGTAGCAGTGGGGCGACAGATACGCAGTATTTT. Protein sequence: CASSSSGATDTQYF. The chain recombines TRBV9 with TRBJ2-3, with D possibly matching TRBD1 (5 bases). Germline lookup yields CDR1 SGDLS and CDR2 YYNGEE. This CDR3 is 14 amino acids long. V lost 5 bases, J lost 3 bases, and 13 bases lay in between.

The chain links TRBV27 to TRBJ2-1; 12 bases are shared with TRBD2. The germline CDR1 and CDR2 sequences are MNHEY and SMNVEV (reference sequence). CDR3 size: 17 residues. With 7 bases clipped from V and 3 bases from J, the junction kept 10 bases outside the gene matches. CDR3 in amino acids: CASNFFGLAGHYNEQFF. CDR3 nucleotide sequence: TGTGCCAGCAACTTTTTTGGACTAGCGGGGCACTACAATGAGCAGTTCTTC.

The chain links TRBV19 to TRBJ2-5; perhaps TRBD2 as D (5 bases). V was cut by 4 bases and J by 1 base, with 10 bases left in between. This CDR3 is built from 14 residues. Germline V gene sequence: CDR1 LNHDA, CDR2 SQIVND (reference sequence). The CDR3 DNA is TGTGCCAGTAGTACCCGGGGAGCCCAAGAGACCCAGTACTTC. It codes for CASSTRGAQETQYF.

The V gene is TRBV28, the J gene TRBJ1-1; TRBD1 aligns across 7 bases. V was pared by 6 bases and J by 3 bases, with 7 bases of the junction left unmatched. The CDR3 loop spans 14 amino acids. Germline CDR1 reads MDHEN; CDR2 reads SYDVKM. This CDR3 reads CASSSGTEYTEAFF. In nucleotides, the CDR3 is TGTGCCAGCAGCTCCGGGACAGAATACACTGAAGCTTTCTTT.